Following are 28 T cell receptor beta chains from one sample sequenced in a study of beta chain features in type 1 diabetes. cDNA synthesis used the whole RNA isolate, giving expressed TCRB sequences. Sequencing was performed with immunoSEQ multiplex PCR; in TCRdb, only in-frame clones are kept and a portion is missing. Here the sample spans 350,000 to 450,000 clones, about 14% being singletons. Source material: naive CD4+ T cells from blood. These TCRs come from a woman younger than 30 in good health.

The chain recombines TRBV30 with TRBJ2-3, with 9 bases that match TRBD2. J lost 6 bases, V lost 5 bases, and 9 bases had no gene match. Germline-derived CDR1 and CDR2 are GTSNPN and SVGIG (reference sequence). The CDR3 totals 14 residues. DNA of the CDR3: TGTGCCTGGCGGCTAGCGGGGCTACCTGATACGCAGTATTTT. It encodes CAWRLAGLPDTQYF.

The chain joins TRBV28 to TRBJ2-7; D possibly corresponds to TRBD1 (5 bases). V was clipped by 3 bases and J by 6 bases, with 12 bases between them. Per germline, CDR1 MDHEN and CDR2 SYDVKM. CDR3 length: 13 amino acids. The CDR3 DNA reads TGTGCCAGCAGTTTGGGGCAAGGCCCCGAGCAGTACTTC. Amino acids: CASSLGQGPEQYF.

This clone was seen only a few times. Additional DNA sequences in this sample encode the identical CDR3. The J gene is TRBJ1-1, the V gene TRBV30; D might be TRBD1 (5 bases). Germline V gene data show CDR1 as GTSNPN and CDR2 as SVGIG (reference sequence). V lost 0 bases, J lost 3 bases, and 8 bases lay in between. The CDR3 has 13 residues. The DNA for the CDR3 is TGTGCCTGGAGTGTACAAGGGGACACTGAAGCTTTCTTT. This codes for CAWSVQGDTEAFF.

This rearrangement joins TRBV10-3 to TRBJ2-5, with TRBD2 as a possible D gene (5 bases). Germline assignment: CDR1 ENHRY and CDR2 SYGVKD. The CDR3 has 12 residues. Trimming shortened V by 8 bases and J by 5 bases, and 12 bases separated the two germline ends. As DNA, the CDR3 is TGTGCCATCGGGCCTAGCCGGGAGACCCAGTACTTC. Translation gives CAIGPSRETQYF.

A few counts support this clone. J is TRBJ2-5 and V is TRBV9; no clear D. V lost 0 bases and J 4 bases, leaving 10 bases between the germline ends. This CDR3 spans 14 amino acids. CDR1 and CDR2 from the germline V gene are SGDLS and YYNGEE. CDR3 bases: TGTGCCAGCAGCGTAGCACCAAGAGGAGAGACCCAGTACTTC. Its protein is CASSVAPRGETQYF.

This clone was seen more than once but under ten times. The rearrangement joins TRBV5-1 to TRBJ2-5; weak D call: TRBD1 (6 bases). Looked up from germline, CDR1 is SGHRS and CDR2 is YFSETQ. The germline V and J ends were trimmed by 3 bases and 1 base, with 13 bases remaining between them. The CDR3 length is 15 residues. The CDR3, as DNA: TGCGCCAGCAGCTCTACAGGGTTGGTCCAAGAGACCCAGTACTTC. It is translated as CASSSTGLVQETQYF.

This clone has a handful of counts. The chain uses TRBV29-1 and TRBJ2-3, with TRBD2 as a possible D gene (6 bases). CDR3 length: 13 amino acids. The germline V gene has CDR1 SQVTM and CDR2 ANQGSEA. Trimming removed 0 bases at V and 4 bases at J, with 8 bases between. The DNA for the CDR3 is TGCAGCGTTGAAGATTCGGGGGCAGATACGCAGTATTTT. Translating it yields CSVEDSGADTQYF.

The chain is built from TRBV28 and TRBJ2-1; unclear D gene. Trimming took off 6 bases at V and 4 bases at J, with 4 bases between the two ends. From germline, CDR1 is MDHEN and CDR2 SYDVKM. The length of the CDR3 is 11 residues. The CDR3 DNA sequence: TGTGCCAGCAGACAATACAATGAGCAGTTCTTC. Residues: CASRQYNEQFF.

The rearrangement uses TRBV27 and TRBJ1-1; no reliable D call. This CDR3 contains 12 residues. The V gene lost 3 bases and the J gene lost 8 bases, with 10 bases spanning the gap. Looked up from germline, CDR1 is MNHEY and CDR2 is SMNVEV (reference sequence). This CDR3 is CASSFLGEEAFF. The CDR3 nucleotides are TGTGCCAGCAGTTTCCTCGGGGAAGAAGCTTTCTTT.

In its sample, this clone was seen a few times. The CDR3 loop reads CASNREPQETQYF. DNA for the CDR3: TGTGCCAGCAATCGGGAACCCCAAGAGACCCAGTACTTC. The chain joins TRBV2 to TRBJ2-5; possibly TRBD2 for D (5 bases). Trimming took off 7 bases at V and 1 base at J, with 10 bases between the two ends. This CDR3 is 13 amino acids long. Germline assignment: CDR1 SNHLY and CDR2 FYNNEI.

The CDR3 nucleotides read TGTGCCAGTAGAGTCGGGGGACTAGCCAGAACCTACGAGCAGTACTTC. Translation: CASRVGGLARTYEQYF. The chain recombines TRBV28 with TRBJ2-7, with 9 positions matching TRBD2. The CDR3 extends over 16 amino acids. CDR1 is MDHEN, CDR2 SYDVKM, per germline. V was clipped by 9 bases and J by 2 bases; unmatched bases: 14.

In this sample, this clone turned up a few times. CDR3 amino acids: CASSPWIAGGPEQFF. As DNA, the CDR3 is TGTGCCAGCAGCCCCTGGATAGCGGGAGGCCCTGAGCAGTTCTTC. The chain carries TRBV6-5 and TRBJ2-1, with 10 bases aligning to TRBD2. Germline CDR1 MNHEY, CDR2 SVGAGI. With 6 bases clipped from V and 9 bases from J, the junction kept 11 bases outside the gene matches. The CDR3 has 15 residues.

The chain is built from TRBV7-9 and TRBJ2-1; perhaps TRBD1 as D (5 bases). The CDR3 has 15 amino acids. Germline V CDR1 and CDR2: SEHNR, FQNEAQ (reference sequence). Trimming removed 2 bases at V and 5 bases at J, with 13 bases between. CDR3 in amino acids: CASSLQQVMNNEQFF. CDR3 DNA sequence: TGTGCCAGCAGCTTACAACAGGTGATGAACAATGAGCAGTTCTTC.

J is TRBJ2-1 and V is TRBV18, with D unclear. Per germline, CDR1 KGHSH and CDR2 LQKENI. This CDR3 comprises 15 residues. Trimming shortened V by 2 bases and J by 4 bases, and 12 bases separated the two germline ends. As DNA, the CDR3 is TGTGCCAGCTCACCAGATCTAAAGCTTTACAATGAGCAGTTCTTC. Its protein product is CASSPDLKLYNEQFF.

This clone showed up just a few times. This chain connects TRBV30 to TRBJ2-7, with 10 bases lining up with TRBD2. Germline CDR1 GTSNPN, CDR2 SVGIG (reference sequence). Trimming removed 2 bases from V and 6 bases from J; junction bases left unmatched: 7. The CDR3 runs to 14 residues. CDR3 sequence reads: CAWSLGLAGAEQYF. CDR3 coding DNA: TGTGCCTGGAGTTTAGGGCTAGCGGGAGCCGAGCAGTACTTC.

In nucleotides, the CDR3 is TGTGCCAGCAGCCCTCGGGGAGGGGGTTACAATGAGCAGTTCTTC. Amino acids: CASSPRGGGYNEQFF. The genes are TRBV11-3 and TRBJ2-1; TRBD2 might be the D (7 bases). V was shortened by 5 bases and J by 4 bases, with 15 bases between the two germline ends. CDR1 is SGHNT, CDR2 YENEEA, per germline. This CDR3 is built from 15 residues.

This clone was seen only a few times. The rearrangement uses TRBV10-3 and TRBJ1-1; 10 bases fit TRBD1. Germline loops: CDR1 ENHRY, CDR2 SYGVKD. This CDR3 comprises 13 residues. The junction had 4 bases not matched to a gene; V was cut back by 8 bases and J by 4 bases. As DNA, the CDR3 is TGTGCCATCGGACAGGGGGAGAGCACTGAAGCTTTCTTT. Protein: CAIGQGESTEAFF.

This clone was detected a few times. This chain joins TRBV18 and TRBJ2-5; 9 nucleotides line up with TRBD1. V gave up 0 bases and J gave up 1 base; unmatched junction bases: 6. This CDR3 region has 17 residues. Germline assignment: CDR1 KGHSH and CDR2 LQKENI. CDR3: CASSPPIQGAFQETQYF. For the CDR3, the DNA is TGTGCCAGCTCACCACCGATACAGGGGGCCTTCCAAGAGACCCAGTACTTC.

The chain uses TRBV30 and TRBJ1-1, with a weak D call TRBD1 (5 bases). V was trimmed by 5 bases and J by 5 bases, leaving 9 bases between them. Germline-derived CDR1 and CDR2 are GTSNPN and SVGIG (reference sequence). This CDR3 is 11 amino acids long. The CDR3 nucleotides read TGTGCCTGGGACAGCAGAACTGAAGCTTTCTTT. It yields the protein CAWDSRTEAFF.

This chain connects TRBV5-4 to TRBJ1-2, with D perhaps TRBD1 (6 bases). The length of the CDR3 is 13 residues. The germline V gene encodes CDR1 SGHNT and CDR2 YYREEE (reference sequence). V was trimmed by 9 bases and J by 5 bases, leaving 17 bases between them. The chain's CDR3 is CATTTGHLYGYTF. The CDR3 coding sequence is TGTGCCACCACTACGGGACACCTTTATGGCTACACCTTC.

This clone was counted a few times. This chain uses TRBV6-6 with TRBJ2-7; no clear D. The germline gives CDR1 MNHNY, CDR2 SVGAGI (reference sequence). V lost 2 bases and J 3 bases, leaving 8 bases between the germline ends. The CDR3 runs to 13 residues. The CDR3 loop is CASSYQWYYEQYF. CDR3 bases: TGTGCCAGCAGTTACCAGTGGTACTACGAGCAGTACTTC.

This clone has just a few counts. Here the CDR3 reads CSAGPAVTQYF. In nucleotides, the CDR3 is TGCAGTGCTGGCCCCGCTGTTACGCAGTATTTT. J is TRBJ2-3 and V is TRBV20-1; D gene ambiguous. This CDR3 comprises 11 residues. The germline V gene has CDR1 DFQATT and CDR2 SNEGSKA (reference sequence). Deletions cut 5 bases from V and 8 bases from J, with 11 bases between.

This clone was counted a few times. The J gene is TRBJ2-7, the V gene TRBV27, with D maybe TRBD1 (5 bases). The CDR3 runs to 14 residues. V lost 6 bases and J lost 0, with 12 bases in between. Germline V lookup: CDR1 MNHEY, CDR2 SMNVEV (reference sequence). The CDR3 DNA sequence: TGTGCCAGCAGACGGCAGGGTTACTCCTACGAGCAGTACTTC. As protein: CASRRQGYSYEQYF.

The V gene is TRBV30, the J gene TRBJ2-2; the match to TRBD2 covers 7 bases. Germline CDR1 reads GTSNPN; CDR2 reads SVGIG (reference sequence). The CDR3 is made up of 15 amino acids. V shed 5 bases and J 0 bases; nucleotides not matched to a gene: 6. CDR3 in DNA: TGTGCCTGGGTTGGACTAGAGGCGAACACCGGGGAGCTGTTTTTT. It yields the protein CAWVGLEANTGELFF.

The CDR3 bases are TGTGCCAGCTCACCTGCGACTAACAGGGAAGAGACCCAGTACTTC. Protein: CASSPATNREETQYF. This chain joins TRBV18 and TRBJ2-5; a possible D gene is TRBD1 (6 bases). This CDR3 region has 15 residues. In germline, CDR1 is KGHSH, CDR2 LQKENI. Trimming removed 3 bases at V and 3 bases at J, with 14 bases between.

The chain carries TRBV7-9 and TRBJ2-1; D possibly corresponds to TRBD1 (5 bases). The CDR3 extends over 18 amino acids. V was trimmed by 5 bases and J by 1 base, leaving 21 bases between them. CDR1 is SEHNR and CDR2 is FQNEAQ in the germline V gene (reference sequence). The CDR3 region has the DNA TGTGCCAGCAGCCCCCCCCTCATTAAGGGGATGTCCTACAATGAGCAGTTCTTC. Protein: CASSPPLIKGMSYNEQFF.

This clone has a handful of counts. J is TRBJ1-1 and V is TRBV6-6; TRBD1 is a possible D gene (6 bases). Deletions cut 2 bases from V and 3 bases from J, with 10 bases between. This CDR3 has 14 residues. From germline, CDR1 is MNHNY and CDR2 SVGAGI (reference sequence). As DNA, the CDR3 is TGTGCCAGCAGTTACGCAGGGGTGGACACTGAAGCTTTCTTT. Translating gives CASSYAGVDTEAFF.

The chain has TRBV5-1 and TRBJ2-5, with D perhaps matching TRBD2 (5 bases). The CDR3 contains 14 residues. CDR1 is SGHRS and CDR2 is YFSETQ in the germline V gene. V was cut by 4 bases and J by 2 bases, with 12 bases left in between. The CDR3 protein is CASSPGSRQETQYF. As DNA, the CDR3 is TGCGCCAGCAGCCCGGGAAGTAGACAAGAGACCCAGTACTTC. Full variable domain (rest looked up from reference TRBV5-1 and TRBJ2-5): KAGVTQTPRYLIKTRGQQVTLSCSPISGHRSVSWYQQTPGQGLQFLFEYFSETQRNKGNFPGRFSGRQFSNSRSEMNVSTLELGDSALYLCASSPGSRQETQYFGPGTRLLVL.